A selection of T cell receptor beta chains follows, all from one sample in a study of cytomegalovirus exposure and HLA in healthy donors. The repertoire was sequenced with immunoSEQ multiplex PCR; TCRdb's copy has only in-frame clones and lacks some. The table has fewer than 70,000 clones, roughly 70% seen once. Input material: PBMCs. The receptors derive from a male donor in good health and CMV-seropositive. CDR3s include the opening cysteine and the closing phenylalanine or tryptophan. The D gene is left open where the match is weak. A clone size is listed for some rows: how often the clone was seen (once, few, many), or a class if it is expanded.

clone size	J gene	V gene	D gene	CDR3 DNA	CDR3 protein
many	TRBJ2-7	TRBV5-1	TRBD1	TGCGCCAGCAGCTTGGGACAGGGGGTTTGGTACGAGCAGTACTTC	CASSLGQGVWYEQYF
.	TRBJ1-2	TRBV6-5	.	TGTGCCAGCAGTGAAGACGAGGGCCGGTATGGCTACACCTTC	CASSEDEGRYGYTF
.	TRBJ1-6	TRBV30	.	TGTGCCTGGAGTCTCCCACAGCTCAATTCACCCCTCCACTTT	CAWSLPQLNSPLHF
.	TRBJ1-2	TRBV5-6	TRBD1	TGTGCCAGCAGCTTCGCGACCGGGACAGGGTATGGCTACACCTTC	CASSFATGTGYGYTF
.	TRBJ2-5	TRBV19	TRBD1	TGTGCCAGTAGTGGGGACAGGGGGCCTCAAGAGACCCAGTACTTC	CASSGDRGPQETQYF
.	TRBJ2-1	TRBV19	.	TGTGCCAGTAGCCGCTCGGGGGGCGCTTACAATGAGCAGTTCTTC	CASSRSGGAYNEQFF
.	TRBJ2-7	TRBV7-9	.	TGTGCCAGCAGCCCTAGGTTCACGGGGACCTACGAGCAGTACTTC	CASSPRFTGTYEQYF
once	TRBJ1-1	TRBV5-4	.	TGTGCCAGCAGCCCAGGCCCGGGATATACAACTGAAGCTTTCTTT	CASSPGPGYTTEAFF
.	TRBJ2-2	TRBV5-6	TRBD1	TGTGCCAGCAGCCCGGGGACAGGGGACACCGGGGAGCTGTTTTTT	CASSPGTGDTGELFF
.	TRBJ2-2	TRBV7-6	TRBD1	TGTGCCAGCAGCCCCGGACAGGGAGTCGGGGAGCTGTTTTTT	CASSPGQGVGELFF
.	TRBJ2-1	TRBV9	TRBD2	TGTGCCAGCAGCGTAGATTCTAGCGGGAGCCTCTCCTACAATGAGCAGTTCTTC	CASSVDSSGSLSYNEQFF
.	TRBJ1-1	TRBV6-1	.	TGTGCCAGCAGTGAACCTGTTCTAATCGTCACTGAAGCTTTCTTT	CASSEPVLIVTEAFF
few	TRBJ2-1	TRBV7-2	TRBD2	TGTGCCAGCAGCTTTAGCGGGGGACCCTACAATGAGCAGTTCTTC	CASSFSGGPYNEQFF
.	TRBJ2-5	TRBV20-1	TRBD1	TGCAGTTCGACAGGGGTAAAGACCCAGTACTTC	CSSTGVKTQYF